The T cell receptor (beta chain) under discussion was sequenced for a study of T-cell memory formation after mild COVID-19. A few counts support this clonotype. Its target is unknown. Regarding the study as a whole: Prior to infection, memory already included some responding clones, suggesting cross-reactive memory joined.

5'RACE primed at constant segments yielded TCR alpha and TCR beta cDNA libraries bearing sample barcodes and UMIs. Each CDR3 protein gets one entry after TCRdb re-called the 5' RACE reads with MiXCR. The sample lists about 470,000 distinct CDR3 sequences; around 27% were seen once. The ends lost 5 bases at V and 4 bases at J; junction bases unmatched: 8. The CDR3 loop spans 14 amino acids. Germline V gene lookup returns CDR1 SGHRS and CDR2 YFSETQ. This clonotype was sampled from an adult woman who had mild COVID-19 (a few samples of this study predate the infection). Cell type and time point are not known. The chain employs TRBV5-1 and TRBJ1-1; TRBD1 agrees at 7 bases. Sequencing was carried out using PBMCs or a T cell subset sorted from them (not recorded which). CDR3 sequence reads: CASRTGTERTEAFF. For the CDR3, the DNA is TGCGCCAGCAGAACCGGGACAGAGCGCACTGAAGCTTTCTTT.